These T cell receptor beta chains were read from a single sample in a study of blood T cells in healthy people across ages. Via MiXCR, TCRdb re-called the 5' RACE reads, giving one row per CDR3 protein. This sample has nearly 1 million distinct CDR3 sequences, with about 51% found just once. Sample: blood. The receptors stem from a woman aged 55 to 70 in good health. Both conserved end residues are part of each CDR3. The D gene is left open where the match is weak. Expanded clones get a size class; other rows say once, few or many, or leave the size out.

CDR3nt | CDR3aa | j_gene | v_gene | d_gene | abundance
TGCGCCAGCAGCCAATCATCCTATCTTTACAATGAGCAGTTCTTC | CASSQSSYLYNEQFF | TRBJ2-1 | TRBV4-1 | NA | NA
TGCAGCGTTGCCGAACGGGTTTTGCGGAACTCCTACAATGAGCAGTACTTC | CSVAERVLRNSYNEQYF | TRBJ2-7 | TRBV29-1 | NA | once
TGTGCCAGCAGCCAAGGTCGACAGGGGGTCCCCTACGAGCAGTACTTC | CASSQGRQGVPYEQYF | TRBJ2-7 | TRBV4-2 | TRBD1 | once
TGTGCCACCTTGCCCGAAGGTCTCTATGGCTACACCTTC | CATLPEGLYGYTF | TRBJ1-2 | TRBV28 | NA | NA
TGCAGTGCTACGGGCCCCTCGGGATCCGAGCAGTACTTC | CSATGPSGSEQYF | TRBJ2-7 | TRBV20-1 | NA | NA
TGCGCCAGCAGCCAAGCGGACAGGGATATTCAGCCCCAGCATTTT | CASSQADRDIQPQHF | TRBJ1-5 | TRBV4-1 | TRBD1 | NA
TGTGCCAGCAGCCAGACGGGACAGGGGCTATACAATGAGCAGTACTTC | CASSQTGQGLYNEQYF | TRBJ2-5 | TRBV11-2 | TRBD1 | few
TGTGCCAGCAGCTTGGTAGGCGAGACCCCCTACGAGCAGTACTTC | CASSLVGETPYEQYF | TRBJ2-7 | TRBV5-6 | NA | few
TGTGCCAGCAGTTTAAGGGCCGTCGGAGGGGTAGAAAACATTCAGTACTTC | CASSLRAVGGVENIQYF | TRBJ2-4 | TRBV12-3/TRBV12-4 | NA | NA
TGCGCCAGCAGCTCCACCCGCGGGACTAGCACAGATACGCAGTATTTT | CASSSTRGTSTDTQYF | TRBJ2-3 | TRBV5-1 | NA | NA
TGTGCCAGCAGCGGTCAGGAATACTACGAGCAGTACTTC | CASSGQEYYEQYF | TRBJ2-7 | TRBV11-1 | NA | NA
TGCGCCAGCAGCCAACGGGACCGGGACAGGGGCTACAATGAGCAGTTCTTC | CASSQRDRDRGYNEQFF | TRBJ2-1 | TRBV4-1 | TRBD1 | once
TGTGCCAGCAGCCAAGCAGGGCAGTACACCGGGGAGCTGTTTTTT | CASSQAGQYTGELFF | TRBJ2-2 | TRBV3-1 | NA | NA
TGCGCCAGCAGTCGTGGGGGACTAGCGGAGCAAGAGACCCAGTACTTC | CASSRGGLAEQETQYF | TRBJ2-5 | TRBV5-1 | TRBD2 | NA
TGTGCCAGCAGCACCGACAGAGCGGGAGGGCCGACCGGGGAGCTGTTTTTT | CASSTDRAGGPTGELFF | TRBJ2-2 | TRBV12-3/TRBV12-4 | TRBD2 | NA
TGCGCCAGCAGCCAAGATGGACAGGGGAGCTCCTACAATGAGCAGTTCTTC | CASSQDGQGSSYNEQFF | TRBJ2-1 | TRBV4-1 | TRBD1 | NA
TGTGCCAGCAGCGTAGATAACTATCTGCGTGAGCAGTTCTTC | CASSVDNYLREQFF | TRBJ2-1 | TRBV9 | NA | few
TGCAGTGCTTGGGGGGACAGGGGGGCCTACGAGCAGTACTTC | CSAWGDRGAYEQYF | TRBJ2-7 | TRBV20-1 | TRBD1 | once
TGTGCCAGCAGTTACCGCTATGGCTACACCTTC | CASSYRYGYTF | TRBJ1-2 | TRBV27 | NA | NA
TGCAGTGCGGACCCGGGACAGAAGTATTATGGCCACACCTTC | CSADPGQKYYGHTF | TRBJ1-2 | TRBV20-1 | TRBD1 | NA
TGCAGTGCGCTACAGGGGGCGAGCAATCAGCCCCAGCATTTT | CSALQGASNQPQHF | TRBJ1-5 | TRBV20-1 | TRBD1 | NA
TGTGCCAGCAGCCTTACAGAGGCAACGCCCCAAGAGACCCAGTACTTC | CASSLTEATPQETQYF | TRBJ2-5 | TRBV11-2 | NA | NA
TGCAGCGTTGGGGCGGGAGTCACCTACGAGCAGTACTTC | CSVGAGVTYEQYF | TRBJ2-7 | TRBV29-1 | TRBD2 | NA
TGTGCCACCAGCAGCGCCGACACTTTCAAGTTGGTTCAGTACTTC | CATSSADTFKLVQYF | TRBJ2-5 | TRBV15 | NA | NA
TGTGCCAGCAGTAGGAACGCCGACGACGCCCAGTACTTC | CASSRNADDAQYF | TRBJ2-5 | TRBV6-5 | NA | few
TGTGCCAGCAGCTTCCGGCGGGATTTCTACAATGAGCAGTTCTTC | CASSFRRDFYNEQFF | TRBJ2-1 | TRBV5-5 | NA | once
TGTGCCAGCAGTAACCCCCTGGGACTAGCGGGAGAAGGGGGCGCTGGGGCCAACGTCCTGACTTTC | CASSNPLGLAGEGGAGANVLTF | TRBJ2-6 | TRBV6-2/TRBV6-3 | TRBD2 | NA
TGTGCCAGCAGTGAAAGATCCAATGAGCAGTTCTTC | CASSERSNEQFF | TRBJ2-1 | TRBV2 | NA | NA
TGCAGTGCTTCTCCCTCGGGACAGCTCTACGAGCAGTACTTC | CSASPSGQLYEQYF | TRBJ2-7 | TRBV20-1 | TRBD1 | few
TGCGCCAGCAGCATAGTGACCCGCACAGATACGCAGTATTTT | CASSIVTRTDTQYF | TRBJ2-3 | TRBV5-1 | NA | NA
TGTGCCAGCAGCTGGTCGGGCGGAGCCCCCTCCTACGAGCAGTACTTC | CASSWSGGAPSYEQYF | TRBJ2-7 | TRBV6-2/TRBV6-3 | NA | few
TGTGCCAGCAGCTTAGAAGGACATCCGGGCTACGAGCAGTACTTC | CASSLEGHPGYEQYF | TRBJ2-7 | TRBV7-8 | NA | once
TGTGCCAGCAGAGGGACAAACAATCAGCCCCAGCATTTT | CASRGTNNQPQHF | TRBJ1-5 | TRBV28 | NA | NA
TGTGCCAGCAGTTTATCGAGGGGGGAGACTAGCTATGGCTACACCTTC | CASSLSRGETSYGYTF | TRBJ1-2 | TRBV27 | NA | NA
TGTGCCAGCAGCTTAGGGGGCGGGGTGGGCACTGAAGCTTTCTTT | CASSLGGGVGTEAFF | TRBJ1-1 | TRBV11-2 | NA | once
TGTGCCAGCAGCTTGGGACAGATAAGGGGAGCACCAGATACGCAGTATTTT | CASSLGQIRGAPDTQYF | TRBJ2-3 | TRBV7-2 | TRBD1 | once
TGTGCCAGCAGCCATTCCCAGTTAGGCCTACAAGATACGCAGTATTTT | CASSHSQLGLQDTQYF | TRBJ2-3 | TRBV3-1 | NA | NA
TGTGCCAGCAGCTTGGAGGCGGCCAGGTCCGAGCAGTACTTC | CASSLEAARSEQYF | TRBJ2-7 | TRBV7-2 | NA | NA
TGCAGTGCTAGAGAGGGATTAGAAATCCTCAATGAGCAGTTCTTC | CSAREGLEILNEQFF | TRBJ2-1 | TRBV20-1 | NA | few
TGCAGTACTAAAGTCCGCGGTGCTACCTACGAGCAGTACTTC | CSTKVRGATYEQYF | TRBJ2-7 | TRBV20-1 | NA | few
TGTGCCACCAGTGAGTCTTATGGGGTTAACGCGAACAATGAGCAGTTCTTC | CATSESYGVNANNEQFF | TRBJ2-1 | TRBV10-3 | NA | NA
TGTGCCATCAACGCAGGGGATAACTATGGCTACACCTTC | CAINAGDNYGYTF | TRBJ1-2 | TRBV10-3 | NA | NA
TGTGCCAGCAGTTTACGCCCTAGTCCCGGTGAGCAGTTCTTC | CASSLRPSPGEQFF | TRBJ2-1 | TRBV27 | NA | NA
TGTGCCAGCAGTTTACAACGGGGACTAGCGGGAGTTGAGCGGTACTTC | CASSLQRGLAGVERYF | TRBJ2-7 | TRBV12-3/TRBV12-4 | TRBD2 | once
TGCAGCGTTGAGATGCGACAGGGGATATACGAGCAGTACTTC | CSVEMRQGIYEQYF | TRBJ2-7 | TRBV29-1 | TRBD1 | NA
TGTGCCAGCAGTTTGTATGGGGACATGAGCCCTATTCAGTACTTC | CASSLYGDMSPIQYF | TRBJ2-4 | TRBV28 | NA | NA
TGTGCCAGCAGTAGGGACAGCGATGGCTACACCTTC | CASSRDSDGYTF | TRBJ1-2 | TRBV6-2/TRBV6-3 | TRBD1 | NA